This T cell receptor (beta chain) derives from a study of T cell changes during pregnancy in multiple sclerosis. TCRdb's table, derived via immunoSEQ multiplex PCR, lists solely in-frame clones and lacks some. The sample has approximately 20,000 clones, 88% seen once. Between the trimmed V and J ends, which lost 10 bases and 5 bases, there was a span of 14 bases. CDR3 length: 12 amino acids. Germline V gene lookup returns CDR1 MNHEY and CDR2 SMNVEV (reference sequence). This chain links TRBV27 with TRBJ2-5; D may be TRBD2 (7 bases). This TCR derives from a female donor in good health, enrolled as a control in a pregnancy study. The sample here was CD8+ T cells from peripheral blood mononuclear cells, taken after pregnancy. The CDR3 region is CATRGALETQYF. The DNA for the CDR3 is TGTGCCACCCGGGGGGCGCTTGAGACCCAGTACTTC.